This T cell receptor beta chain is from a study of T-cell reconstitution after alpha-beta-depleted transplantation in children. This clonotype was observed a few times. Preparation of the TCRbeta library used unique molecular identifiers. TCRdb re-derived calls from the PCR reads in MiXCR, one entry per CDR3 protein. The sample shows a few hundred thousand distinct CDR3 sequences, 25% to 30% of them seen only once. J lost 7 bases, V lost 7 bases, and 2 bases had no gene match. Per the germline V gene, CDR1 is SGHRS and CDR2 is YFSETQ. CDR3 length: 14 amino acids. The chain combines TRBV5-1 with TRBJ2-1; 16 bases fit TRBD2. The TCR sequence derives from a boy under two years old with Wiskott-Aldrich syndrome, due to receive a stem cell transplant. Sequenced material: PBMCs, taken before TCRalphabeta/CD19-depleted stem cell transplant. The CDR3 is CASRGLAGGNEQFF. The DNA of the CDR3 is TGCGCCAGCCGGGGACTAGCGGGAGGGAATGAGCAGTTCTTC.